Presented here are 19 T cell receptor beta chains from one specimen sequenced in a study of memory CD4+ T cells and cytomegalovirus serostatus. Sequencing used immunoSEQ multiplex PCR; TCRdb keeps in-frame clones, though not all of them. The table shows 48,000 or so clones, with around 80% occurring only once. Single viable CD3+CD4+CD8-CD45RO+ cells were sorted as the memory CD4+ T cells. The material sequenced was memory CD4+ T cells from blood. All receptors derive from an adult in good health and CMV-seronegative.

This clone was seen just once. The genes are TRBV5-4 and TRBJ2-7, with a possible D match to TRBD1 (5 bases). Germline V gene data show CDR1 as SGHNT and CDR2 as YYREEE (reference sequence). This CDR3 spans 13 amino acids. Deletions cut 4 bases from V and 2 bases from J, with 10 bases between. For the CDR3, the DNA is TGTGCCAGCAGCCTACAGGATGCCTACGAGCAGTACTTC. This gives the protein CASSLQDAYEQYF.

CDR3 nucleotides: TGTGCCAGCAGCTTAGATGCTAGCAGTTCCTACGAGCAGTACTTC. This translates into CASSLDASSSYEQYF. The J gene is TRBJ2-7, the V gene TRBV7-6; a weak D match, TRBD2 (5 bases). CDR1 and CDR2 (germline): SGHVS, FNYEAQ. The CDR3 has 15 residues. V gave up 1 base and J gave up 1 base, with 11 bases separating them.

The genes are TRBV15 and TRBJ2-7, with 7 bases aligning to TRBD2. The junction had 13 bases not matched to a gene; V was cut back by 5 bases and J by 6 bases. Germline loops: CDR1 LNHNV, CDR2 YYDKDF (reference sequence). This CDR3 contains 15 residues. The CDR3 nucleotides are TGTGCCACCAGCCCCGGGGGGATCCCCACGTCCGAGCAGTACTTC. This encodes CATSPGGIPTSEQYF. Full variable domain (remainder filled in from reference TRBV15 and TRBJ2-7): DAMVIQNPRYQVTQFGKPVTLSCSQTLNHNVMYWYQQKSSQAPKLLFHYYDKDFNNEADTPDNFQSRRPNTSFCFLDIRSPGLGDTAMYLCATSPGGIPTSEQYFGPGTRLTVT.

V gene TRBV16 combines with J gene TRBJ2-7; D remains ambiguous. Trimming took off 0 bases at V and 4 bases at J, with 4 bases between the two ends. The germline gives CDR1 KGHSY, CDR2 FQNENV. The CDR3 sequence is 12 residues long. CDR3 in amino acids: CASSQSGYEQYF. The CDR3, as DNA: TGTGCCAGCAGCCAATCCGGTTACGAGCAGTACTTC.

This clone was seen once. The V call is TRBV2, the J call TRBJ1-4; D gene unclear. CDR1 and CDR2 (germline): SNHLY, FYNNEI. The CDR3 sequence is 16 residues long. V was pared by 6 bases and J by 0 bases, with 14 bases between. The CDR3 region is CASRIQRATTNEKLFF. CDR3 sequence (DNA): TGTGCCAGCAGGATTCAAAGGGCGACAACTAATGAAAAACTGTTTTTT.

The CDR3 DNA follows: TGTGCCAGCAGCCCGCCGGGACTAGCGGGGGGAGCGCACCGGTACTTC. The encoded protein is CASSPPGLAGGAHRYF. The genes are TRBV9 and TRBJ2-5, with 15 bases lining up with TRBD2. CDR1 and CDR2 from the germline V gene are SGDLS and YYNGEE. The ends lost 4 bases at V and 13 bases at J; junction bases unmatched: 14. This CDR3 is built from 16 residues.

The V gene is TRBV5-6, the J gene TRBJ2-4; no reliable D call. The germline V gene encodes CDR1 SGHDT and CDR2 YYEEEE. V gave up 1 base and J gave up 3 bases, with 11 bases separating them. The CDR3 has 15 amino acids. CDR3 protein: CASSLRGQRKNIQYF. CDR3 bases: TGTGCCAGCAGCTTGCGCGGCCAGCGCAAAAACATTCAGTACTTC.

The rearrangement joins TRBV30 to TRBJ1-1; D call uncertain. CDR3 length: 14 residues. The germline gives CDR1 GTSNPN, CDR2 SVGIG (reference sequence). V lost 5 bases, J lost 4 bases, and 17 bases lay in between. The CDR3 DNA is TGTGCCTGGGTGCTGGGGTTCCAAGGCACTGAAGCTTTCTTT. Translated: CAWVLGFQGTEAFF.

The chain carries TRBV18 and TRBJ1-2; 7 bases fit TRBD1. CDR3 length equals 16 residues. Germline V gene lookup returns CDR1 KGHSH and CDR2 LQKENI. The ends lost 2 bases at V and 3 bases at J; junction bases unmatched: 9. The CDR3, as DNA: TGTGCCAGCTCACCAGTGCGAACAGGGGCCGACTATGGCTACACCTTC. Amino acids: CASSPVRTGADYGYTF.

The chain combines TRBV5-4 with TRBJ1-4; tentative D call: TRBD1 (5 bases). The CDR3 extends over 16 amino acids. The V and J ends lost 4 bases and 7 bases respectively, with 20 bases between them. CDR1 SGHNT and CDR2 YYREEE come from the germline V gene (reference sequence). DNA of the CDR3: TGTGCCAGCAGCCTCCGGGACGGGGGGGGAGTTGAAAAACTGTTTTTT. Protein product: CASSLRDGGGVEKLFF.

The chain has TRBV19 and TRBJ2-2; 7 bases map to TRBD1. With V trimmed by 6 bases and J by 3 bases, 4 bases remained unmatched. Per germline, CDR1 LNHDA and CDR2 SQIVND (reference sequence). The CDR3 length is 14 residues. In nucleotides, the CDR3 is TGTGCCAGTAGGCCAGGGGGTTACACCGGGGAGCTGTTTTTT. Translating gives CASRPGGYTGELFF. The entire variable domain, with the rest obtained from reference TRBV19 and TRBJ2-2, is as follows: DGGITQSPKYLFRKEGQNVTLSCEQNLNHDAMYWYRQDPGQGLRLIYYSQIVNDFQKGDIAEGYSVSREKKESFPLTVTSAQKNPTAFYLCASRPGGYTGELFFGEGSRLTVL.

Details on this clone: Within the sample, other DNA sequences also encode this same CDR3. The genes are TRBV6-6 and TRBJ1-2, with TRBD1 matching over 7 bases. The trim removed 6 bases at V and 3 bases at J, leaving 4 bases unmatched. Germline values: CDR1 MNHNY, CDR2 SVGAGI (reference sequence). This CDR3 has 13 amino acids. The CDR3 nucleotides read TGTGCCAGCAGCCCAACAGGGGACTATGGCTACACCTTC. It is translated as CASSPTGDYGYTF.

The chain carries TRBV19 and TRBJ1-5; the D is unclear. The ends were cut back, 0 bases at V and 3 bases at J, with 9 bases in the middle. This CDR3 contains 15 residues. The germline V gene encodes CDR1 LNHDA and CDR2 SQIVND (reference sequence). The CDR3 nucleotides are TGTGCCAGTAGTATAGACAGGCATATCAATCAGCCCCAGCATTTT. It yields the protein CASSIDRHINQPQHF.

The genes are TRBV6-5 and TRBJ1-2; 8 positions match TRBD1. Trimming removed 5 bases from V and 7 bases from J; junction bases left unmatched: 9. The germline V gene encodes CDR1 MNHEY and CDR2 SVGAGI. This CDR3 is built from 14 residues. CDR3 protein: CASSQFSGGGGYTF. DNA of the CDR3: TGTGCCAGCAGTCAGTTTTCAGGGGGCGGTGGCTACACCTTC.

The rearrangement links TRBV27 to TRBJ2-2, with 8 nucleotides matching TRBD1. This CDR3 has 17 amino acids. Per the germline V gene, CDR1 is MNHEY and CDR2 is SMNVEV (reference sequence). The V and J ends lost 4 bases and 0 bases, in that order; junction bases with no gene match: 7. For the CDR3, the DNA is TGTGCCAGCAGTTCAACTCCAGGGGGCTCGAACACCGGGGAGCTGTTTTTT. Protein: CASSSTPGGSNTGELFF.

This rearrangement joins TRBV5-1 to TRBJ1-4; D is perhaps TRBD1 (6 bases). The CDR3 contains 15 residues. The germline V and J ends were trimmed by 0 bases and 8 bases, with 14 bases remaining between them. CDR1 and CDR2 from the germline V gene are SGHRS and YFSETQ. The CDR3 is CASSLDGRGGEKLFF. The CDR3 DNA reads TGCGCCAGCAGCTTGGATGGCAGGGGAGGAGAAAAACTGTTTTTT. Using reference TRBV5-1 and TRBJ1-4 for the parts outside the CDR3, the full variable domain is KAGVTQTPRYLIKTRGQQVTLSCSPISGHRSVSWYQQTPGQGLQFLFEYFSETQRNKGNFPGRFSGRQFSNSRSEMNVSTLELGDSALYLCASSLDGRGGEKLFFGSGTQLSVL.

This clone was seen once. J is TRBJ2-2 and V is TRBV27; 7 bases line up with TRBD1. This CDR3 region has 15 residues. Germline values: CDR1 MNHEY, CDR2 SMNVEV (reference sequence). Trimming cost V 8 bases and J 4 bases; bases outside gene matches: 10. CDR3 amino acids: CASRPRQGVTGELFF. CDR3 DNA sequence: TGTGCCAGCCGCCCAAGACAGGGCGTCACCGGGGAGCTGTTTTTT.

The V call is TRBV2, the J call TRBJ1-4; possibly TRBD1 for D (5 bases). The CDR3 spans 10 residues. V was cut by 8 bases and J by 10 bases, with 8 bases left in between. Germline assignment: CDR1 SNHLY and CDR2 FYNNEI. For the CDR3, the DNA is TGTGCCAGCCTGGGGGGAAAACTGTTTTTT. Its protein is CASLGGKLFF.

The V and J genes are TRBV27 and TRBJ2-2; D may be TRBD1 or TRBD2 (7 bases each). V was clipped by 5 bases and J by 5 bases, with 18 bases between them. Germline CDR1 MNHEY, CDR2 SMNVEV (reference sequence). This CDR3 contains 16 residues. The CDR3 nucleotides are TGTGCCAGCAGTCATGACAGGGCCGGGGGGACCGGGGAGCTGTTTTTT. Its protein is CASSHDRAGGTGELFF.